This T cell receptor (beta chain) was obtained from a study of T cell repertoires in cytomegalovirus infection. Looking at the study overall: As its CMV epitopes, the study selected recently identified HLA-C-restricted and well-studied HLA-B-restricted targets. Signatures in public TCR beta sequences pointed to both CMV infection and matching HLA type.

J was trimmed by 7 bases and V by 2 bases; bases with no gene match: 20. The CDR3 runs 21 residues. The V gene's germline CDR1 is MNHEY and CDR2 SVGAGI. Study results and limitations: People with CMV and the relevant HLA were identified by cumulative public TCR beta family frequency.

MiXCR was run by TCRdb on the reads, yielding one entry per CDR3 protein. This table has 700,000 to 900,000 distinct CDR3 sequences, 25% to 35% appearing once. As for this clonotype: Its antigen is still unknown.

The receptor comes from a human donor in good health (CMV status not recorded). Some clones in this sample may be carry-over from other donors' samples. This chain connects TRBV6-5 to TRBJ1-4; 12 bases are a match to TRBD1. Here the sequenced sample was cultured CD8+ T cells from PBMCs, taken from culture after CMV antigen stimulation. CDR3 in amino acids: CASSYITGTGGNGHYPEKLFF. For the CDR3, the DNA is TGTGCCAGCAGTTACATAACCGGGACAGGGGGCAACGGGCATTACCCTGAAAAACTGTTTTTT.